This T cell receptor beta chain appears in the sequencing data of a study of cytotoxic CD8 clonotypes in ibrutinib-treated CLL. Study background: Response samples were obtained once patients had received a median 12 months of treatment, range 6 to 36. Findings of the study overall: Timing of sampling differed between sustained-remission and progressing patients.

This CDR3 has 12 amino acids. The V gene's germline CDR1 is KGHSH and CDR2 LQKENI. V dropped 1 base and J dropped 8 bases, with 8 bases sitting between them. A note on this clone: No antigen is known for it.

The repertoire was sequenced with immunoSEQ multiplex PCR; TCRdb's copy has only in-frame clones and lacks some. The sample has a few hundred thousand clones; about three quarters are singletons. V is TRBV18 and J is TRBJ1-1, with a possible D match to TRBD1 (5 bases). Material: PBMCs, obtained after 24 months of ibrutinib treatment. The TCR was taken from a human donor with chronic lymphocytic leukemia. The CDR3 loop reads CASSPRQGEAFF. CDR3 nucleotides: TGTGCCAGCTCACCACGGCAGGGAGAAGCTTTCTTT.